The 22 T cell receptor beta chains reported below all come from one sample, sequenced in a study of identifying expanded T cells in peripheral blood. Sequencing was performed with immunoSEQ multiplex PCR; in TCRdb, only in-frame clones are kept and a portion is missing. The sample lists more than 70,000 clones, approximately 86% occurring once. Sequenced: blood. The receptors were sampled from a person between 18 and 69 years old in good health.

The chain is built from TRBV6-1 and TRBJ2-4; D call uncertain. Trimming removed 4 bases at V and 6 bases at J, with 7 bases between. The CDR3 runs to 12 residues. The germline V gene encodes CDR1 MNHNS and CDR2 SASEGT. The CDR3 sequence: CASSARGNIQYF. DNA for the CDR3: TGTGCCAGCAGTGCCCGCGGAAACATTCAGTACTTC.

The rearrangement links TRBV30 to TRBJ1-1, with a weak D call TRBD1 (6 bases). CDR1 GTSNPN and CDR2 SVGIG come from the germline V gene (reference sequence). Trimming left V 4 bases short and J 1 base short, with 19 bases between. This CDR3 has 16 residues. CDR3 sequence: CAWIYRGARGNTEAFF. CDR3 nucleotides: TGTGCCTGGATTTATCGGGGGGCAAGGGGGAACACTGAAGCTTTCTTT.

The chain has TRBV4-1 and TRBJ1-1, with D perhaps TRBD1 (6 bases). The CDR3 totals 17 residues. Trimming removed 1 base at V and 2 bases at J, with 17 bases between. The V gene's germline CDR1 is MGHRA and CDR2 YSYEKL. The CDR3 DNA follows: TGCGCCAGCAGCCAAGTAGGGGGGCGGAGGGGTAACACTGAAGCTTTCTTT. It codes for CASSQVGGRRGNTEAFF.

The chain links TRBV6-5 to TRBJ1-1, with 8 bases lining up with TRBD1. This CDR3 region has 15 residues. Germline V gene data show CDR1 as MNHEY and CDR2 as SVGAGI. The trim removed 4 bases at V and 1 base at J, leaving 5 bases unmatched. The CDR3 nucleotides are TGTGCCAGCAGTTCCCCCGGGACAGGGAACACTGAAGCTTTCTTT. It translates to CASSSPGTGNTEAFF.

This clone was seen only a few times. The chain employs TRBV10-3 and TRBJ2-1; perhaps D is TRBD1 or TRBD2 (5 bases each). V was trimmed by 0 bases and J by 4 bases, leaving 10 bases between them. Germline loops: CDR1 ENHRY, CDR2 SYGVKD. This CDR3 comprises 15 residues. CDR3 DNA sequence: TGTGCCATCAGTGAGTCTTCCGGGGCTTACAATGAGCAGTTCTTC. Its protein is CAISESSGAYNEQFF.

This chain connects TRBV19 to TRBJ1-5; a weak D match, TRBD1 (5 bases). Germline V lookup: CDR1 LNHDA, CDR2 SQIVND (reference sequence). This CDR3 is 15 amino acids long. V gave up 5 bases and J gave up 7 bases, with 18 bases separating them. The CDR3 DNA reads as TGTGCCAGTAGTGCCCTCGGGGACGGTGGACAGCCCCAGCATTTT. It encodes CASSALGDGGQPQHF. Combining the CDR3 with reference TRBV19 and TRBJ1-5 gives the whole variable domain DGGITQSPKYLFRKEGQNVTLSCEQNLNHDAMYWYRQDPGQGLRLIYYSQIVNDFQKGDIAEGYSVSREKKESFPLTVTSAQKNPTAFYLCASSALGDGGQPQHFGDGTRLSIL.

V gene TRBV10-3 combines with J gene TRBJ1-2; possibly TRBD1 for D (5 bases). The CDR3 extends over 14 amino acids. Germline V gene data show CDR1 as ENHRY and CDR2 as SYGVKD. V lost 6 bases to trimming and J lost 8 bases, with 19 bases between them. As DNA, the CDR3 is TGTGCCATCAGACCTAATAGGGGCACCTTGGGCTACACCTTC. Amino acids: CAIRPNRGTLGYTF.

This rearrangement joins TRBV18 to TRBJ1-2; the D gene is possibly TRBD1 (6 bases). The CDR3 has 17 residues. Trimming left V 4 bases short and J 6 bases short, with 24 bases between. From germline, CDR1 is KGHSH and CDR2 LQKENI. The CDR3 loop reads CASSLQDGGRGTDGYTF. As DNA, the CDR3 is TGTGCCAGCTCACTCCAGGACGGGGGGCGCGGGACTGATGGCTACACCTTC.

The genes are TRBV14 and TRBJ2-2; D is unclear. The V gene lost 2 bases and the J gene lost 7 bases, with 8 bases spanning the gap. Germline loops: CDR1 SGHDN, CDR2 FVKESK. CDR3 length equals 13 residues. The CDR3 region is CASSQNLGGELFF. CDR3 nucleotides: TGTGCCAGCAGCCAAAATCTCGGCGGGGAGCTGTTTTTT.

V gene TRBV6-1 combines with J gene TRBJ1-1; TRBD1 agrees at 8 bases. CDR1 and CDR2 (germline): MNHNS, SASEGT. After removal of 6 bases from V and 6 bases from J, the junction contained 9 bases not matched to a gene. This CDR3 is 14 amino acids long. In nucleotides, the CDR3 is TGTGCCAGCAGGGGGGACAGGTTAAAGTCTGAAGCTTTCTTT. Its translation: CASRGDRLKSEAFF.

The chain recombines TRBV19 with TRBJ1-1, with 10 bases that match TRBD1. J lost 2 bases, V lost 5 bases, and 5 bases had no gene match. The CDR3 consists of 15 residues. Germline-derived CDR1 and CDR2 are LNHDA and SQIVND (reference sequence). CDR3 protein: CASSARQGANTEAFF. The CDR3 DNA reads TGTGCCAGTAGTGCCAGACAGGGGGCAAACACTGAAGCTTTCTTT.

The V gene is TRBV6-4, the J gene TRBJ1-5, with D unresolved. The V gene lost 1 base and the J gene lost 7 bases, with 8 bases spanning the gap. CDR3 length: 13 amino acids. Per the germline V gene, CDR1 is MRHNA and CDR2 is SNTAGT. The CDR3: CASSDLAGQPQHF. The CDR3 DNA sequence: TGTGCCAGCAGTGACTTGGCGGGACAGCCCCAGCATTTT.

In its sample, this clone was seen a few times. The chain joins TRBV6-5 to TRBJ1-2; D gene uncertain. The CDR3 runs to 15 residues. V lost 2 bases, J lost 5 bases, and 15 bases lay in between. Germline lookup yields CDR1 MNHEY and CDR2 SVGAGI. This CDR3 reads CASSYLPSGWYGYTF. The CDR3 region has the DNA TGTGCCAGCAGTTACCTCCCCTCGGGGTGGTATGGCTACACCTTC.

V usage is TRBV7-9 and J usage is TRBJ1-2; 10 positions agree with TRBD1. J was trimmed by 6 bases and V by 2 bases; bases with no gene match: 12. Germline V gene lookup returns CDR1 SEHNR and CDR2 FQNEAQ (reference sequence). The CDR3 runs 17 residues. For the CDR3, the DNA is TGTGCCAGCAGCTTAAGAGCCAGGACAGGGGGGTCAAATGGCTACACCTTC. Amino acids: CASSLRARTGGSNGYTF.

The chain joins TRBV10-3 to TRBJ1-1; maybe TRBD1 (5 bases). Trimming stripped 7 bases from V and 1 base from J, with 16 bases between. Per germline, CDR1 ENHRY and CDR2 SYGVKD. The CDR3 contains 15 residues. CDR3 amino acids: CAIKGNGQGNTEAFF. In DNA, the CDR3 is TGTGCCATCAAGGGGAATGGGCAGGGGAACACTGAAGCTTTCTTT.

J is TRBJ1-3 and V is TRBV7-2, with D uncertain. CDR1 is SGHTA and CDR2 is FQGNSA in the germline V gene. The CDR3 loop spans 15 amino acids. V was pared by 1 base and J by 2 bases, with 9 bases between. The CDR3 DNA reads as TGTGCCAGCAGCTTAGGAGTGGTAACTGGAAACACCATATATTTT. Protein: CASSLGVVTGNTIYF.

This rearrangement joins TRBV11-3 to TRBJ1-2; 7 bases agree with TRBD1. Trimming removed 3 bases from V and 7 bases from J; junction bases left unmatched: 2. This CDR3 has 12 amino acids. Per the germline V gene, CDR1 is SGHNT and CDR2 is YENEEA. CDR3 in amino acids: CASSLNRGGYTF. CDR3 bases: TGTGCCAGCAGCTTGAACAGGGGTGGCTACACCTTC.

The chain couples TRBV7-2 to TRBJ2-7; TRBD1 aligns across 10 bases. The CDR3 consists of 18 residues. The V segment lost 3 bases and the J segment 1 base; nucleotides outside the gene matches: 12. The germline gives CDR1 SGHTA, CDR2 FQGNSA. CDR3 coding DNA: TGTGCCAGCAGCTTCAGCACGTCGGGACAGGGGTTTTCCTACGAGCAGTACTTC. It encodes CASSFSTSGQGFSYEQYF.

This chain joins TRBV5-4 and TRBJ1-6; no clear D gene. Trimming pared 0 bases from V and 7 bases from J, leaving 8 bases between. The CDR3 runs 14 residues. Germline values: CDR1 SGHNT, CDR2 YYREEE (reference sequence). CDR3 DNA sequence: TGTGCCAGCAGCTTGGATACGGTAAATTCACCCCTCCACTTT. It specifies CASSLDTVNSPLHF.

The CDR3 DNA reads TGTGCCAGCAGTGGGGACGGAGGGTTCGCTTTCTTT. It is translated as CASSGDGGFAFF. The chain uses TRBV2 and TRBJ1-1; a possible D gene is TRBD1 (5 bases). Germline assignment: CDR1 SNHLY and CDR2 FYNNEI. The CDR3 has 12 amino acids. V was pared by 4 bases and J by 11 bases, with 14 bases between.

The chain uses TRBV5-1 and TRBJ1-1; possibly TRBD1 for D (5 bases). V lost 0 bases and J 4 bases, leaving 13 bases between the germline ends. The germline V gene encodes CDR1 SGHRS and CDR2 YFSETQ. The CDR3 is made up of 15 amino acids. The CDR3 DNA reads TGCGCCAGCAGCTTGGGGATCGTTCAGGGCACTGAAGCTTTCTTT. It yields the protein CASSLGIVQGTEAFF.

This chain uses TRBV13 with TRBJ2-7; maybe TRBD2 (5 bases). V was shortened by 5 bases and J by 2 bases, with 10 bases between the two germline ends. The CDR3 has 13 residues. Germline CDR1 and CDR2: PRHDT and FYEKMQ (reference sequence). CDR3 DNA: TGTGCCAGCAGCCCGAGGGCGACCTACGAGCAGTACTTC. Residues: CASSPRATYEQYF.